This T cell receptor (beta chain) originates from a study of type 1 regulatory T cells. Study-level background: This in vitro CD4 product, T-allo10, is enriched for Tr1 cells and alloantigen-specific.

MiXCR was run by TCRdb on the reads, yielding one entry per CDR3 protein. In the table there are about 69,000 distinct CDR3 sequences, about 20% of which are singletons. The table lists this clonotype with a few counts. Its antigen remains unknown. CDR3 length: 16 residues. Germline V gene data show CDR1 as DFQATT and CDR2 as SNEGSKA (reference sequence). The ends lost 6 bases at V and 3 bases at J; junction bases unmatched: 14. Findings of the study overall: Compared with non-Tr1 cells, Tr1 cells showed a narrower TCR repertoire.

The rearrangement links TRBV20-1 to TRBJ1-1; 9 positions match TRBD1. The source is a human donor in good health. Specimen: cultured type 1 regulatory T (Tr1) cells, either the whole culture or a sorted fraction (not recorded which). CDR3 sequence reads: CSAERVTGGSYTEAFF. CDR3 sequence (DNA): TGCAGTGCCGAAAGAGTGACAGGGGGGTCGTACACTGAAGCTTTCTTT.